The clone carrying this T cell receptor (beta chain) was detected ten times or more. As yet, its antigen is unknown. The data stem from a study of metastatic and nonmetastatic thyroid tumors. Study in general: Repertoires were compared across blood and tumor or nodule tissue from malignant and benign thyroid patients.

Before thyroid surgery, none of the patients had received any treatment. Study-wide points: Reports indicated that malignant thyroid tumors showed significantly higher TCR beta diversity than benign nodules did, in blood and tumor.

V trimming: 1 base; J trimming: 7 bases; junction bases outside the gene matches: 7. Germline V gene lookup returns CDR1 DFQATT and CDR2 SNEGSKA (reference sequence). This CDR3 is built from 15 residues. Via MiXCR, TCRdb re-called the PCR reads. This table has roughly 59,000 clones, around 15% appearing once. The chain couples TRBV20-1 to TRBJ2-1, with 10 bases fitting TRBD2. The clonotype comes from a male donor with papillary thyroid cancer or a benign thyroid nodule (not recorded which). Some clones in this sample may be carry-over from other donors' samples. The sample consisted of blood. DNA of the CDR3: TGCAGTGCTAGAGGCCAGCGGGAGGGCGTGAATGAGCAGTTCTTC. It specifies CSARGQREGVNEQFF.